These 5 T cell receptor beta chains were all obtained from the same sample, sequenced in a study of CD8 T cells in ankylosing spondylitis. TCRdb ran MiXCR on the 5' RACE reads and lists one entry per CDR3 protein. There are some 300,000 distinct CDR3 sequences in the sample; roughly 20% occur only once, and about 4% lies in the top ten. Sequenced sample: blood, either unsorted or a sorted T cell fraction (not recorded which). The receptors were gathered from a female donor with ankylosing spondylitis or in good health (not recorded which).

This clonotype came up a few times. The chain employs TRBV7-2 and TRBJ2-7, with TRBD1 matching over 7 bases. The CDR3 is 15 residues long. The J segment lost 2 bases and the V segment lost 4 bases, leaving 8 bases of the junction unmatched. Germline V CDR1 and CDR2: SGHTA, FQGNSA. The CDR3 DNA is TGTGCCAGCAGCTCCTCGACAGGGCCCGCCTACGAGCAGTACTTC. Translated, it gives CASSSSTGPAYEQYF.

This clonotype was counted a few times. The chain uses TRBV5-1 and TRBJ1-1; D uncertain. V shed 4 bases and J shed 0 bases, with 16 bases lying between them. This CDR3 region has 16 residues. The germline V gene has CDR1 SGHRS and CDR2 YFSETQ. This CDR3 reads CASSHGPRRVNTEAFF. The CDR3 coding sequence is TGCGCCAGCAGCCATGGTCCGAGGAGGGTGAACACTGAAGCTTTCTTT. Full variable domain (rest looked up from reference TRBV5-1 and TRBJ1-1): KAGVTQTPRYLIKTRGQQVTLSCSPISGHRSVSWYQQTPGQGLQFLFEYFSETQRNKGNFPGRFSGRQFSNSRSEMNVSTLELGDSALYLCASSHGPRRVNTEAFFGQGTRLTVV.

This clonotype was recorded a few times. V and J are TRBV15 and TRBJ2-1, with TRBD1 matching 10 bases. Germline V gene sequence: CDR1 LNHNV, CDR2 YYDKDF (reference sequence). V lost 2 bases to trimming and J lost 2 bases; unmatched junction nucleotides: 3. This CDR3 has 16 residues. In nucleotides, the CDR3 is TGTGCCACCAGCAGATTTGGACAGGGGGCCTACAATGAGCAGTTCTTC. Residues: CATSRFGQGAYNEQFF.

This clonotype was seen repeatedly, ten times or more. The V gene is TRBV20-1, the J gene TRBJ1-5; D unresolved. V dropped 6 bases and J dropped 3 bases, with 9 bases sitting between them. The CDR3 loop spans 12 amino acids. Germline CDR1 is DFQATT and CDR2 is SNEGSKA (reference sequence). The CDR3 sequence: CSAGEVNQPQHF. CDR3 DNA sequence: TGCAGTGCCGGGGAAGTCAATCAGCCCCAGCATTTT.

The table lists this clonotype with a few counts. The chain joins TRBV12-3 or TRBV12-4 to TRBJ2-1; 10 bases are a match to TRBD2. The CDR3 is 15 residues long. After removal of 6 bases from V and 2 bases from J, the junction contained 4 bases not matched to a gene. The CDR3 sequence: CASRVAGGAYNEQFF. The DNA of the CDR3 is TGTGCCAGCAGGGTAGCGGGAGGTGCCTACAATGAGCAGTTCTTC.